This T cell receptor (beta chain) was retrieved from a study of monozygotic twins with cystic fibrosis. Data came from immunoSEQ multiplex PCR; TCRdb stores just in-frame clones and leaves some out. The repertoire holds about 19,000 clones, with around 97% as singletons. The specimen sequenced was blood. The TCR originated in a woman aged 25 to 39 with cystic fibrosis.

The DNA of the CDR3 is TGTGCCAGCAGCTTATCAGTAGATCCTTCCAATTTCGGAGGCTACACCTTC. This codes for CASSLSVDPSNFGGYTF. V and J are TRBV13 and TRBJ1-2; D not certain. Germline CDR1 reads PRHDT; CDR2 reads FYEKMQ (reference sequence). V lost 2 bases and J lost 8, with 24 bases in between. CDR3 length: 17 residues.